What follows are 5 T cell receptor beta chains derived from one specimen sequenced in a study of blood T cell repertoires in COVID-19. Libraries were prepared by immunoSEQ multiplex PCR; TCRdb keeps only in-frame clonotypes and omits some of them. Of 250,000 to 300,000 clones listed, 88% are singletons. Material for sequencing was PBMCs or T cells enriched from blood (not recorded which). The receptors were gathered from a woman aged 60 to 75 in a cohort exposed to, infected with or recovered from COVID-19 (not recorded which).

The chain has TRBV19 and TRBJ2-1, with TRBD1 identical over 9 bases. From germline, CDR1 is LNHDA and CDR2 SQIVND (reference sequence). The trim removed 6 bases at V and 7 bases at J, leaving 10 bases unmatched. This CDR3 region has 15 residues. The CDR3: CASSRGQGSNNEQFF. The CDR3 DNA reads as TGTGCCAGTAGCCGGGGACAGGGCTCGAATAATGAGCAGTTCTTC.

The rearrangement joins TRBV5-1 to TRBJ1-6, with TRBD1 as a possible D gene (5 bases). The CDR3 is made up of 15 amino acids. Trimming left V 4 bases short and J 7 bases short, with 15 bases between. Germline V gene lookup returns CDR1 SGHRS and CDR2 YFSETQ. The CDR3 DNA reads TGCGCCAGCAGCGCGACAGACCCTCGGAATTCACCCCTCCACTTT. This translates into CASSATDPRNSPLHF.

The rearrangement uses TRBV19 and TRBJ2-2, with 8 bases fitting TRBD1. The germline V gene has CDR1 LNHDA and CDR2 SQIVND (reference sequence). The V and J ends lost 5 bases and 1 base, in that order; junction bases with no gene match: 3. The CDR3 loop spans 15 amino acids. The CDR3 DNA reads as TGTGCCAGTAGTGAGGACAGGGAGAACACCGGGGAGCTGTTTTTT. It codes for CASSEDRENTGELFF.

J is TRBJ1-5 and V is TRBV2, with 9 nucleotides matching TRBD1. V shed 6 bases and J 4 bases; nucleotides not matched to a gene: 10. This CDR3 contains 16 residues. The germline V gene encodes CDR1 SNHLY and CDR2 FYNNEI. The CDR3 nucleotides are TGTGCCAGCAGCAAATTGGGACAGGGTACTAATCAGCCCCAGCATTTT. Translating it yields CASSKLGQGTNQPQHF. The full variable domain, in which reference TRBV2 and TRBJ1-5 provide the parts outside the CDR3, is EPEVTQTPSHQVTQMGQEVILRCVPISNHLYFYWYRQILGQKVEFLVSFYNNEISEKSEIFDDQFSVERPDGSNFTLKIRSTKLEDSAMYFCASSKLGQGTNQPQHFGDGTRLSIL.

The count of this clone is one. CDR3 protein: CASSYLRNTEAFF. The CDR3 DNA is TGTGCCAGCAGTTACCTCAGGAACACTGAAGCTTTCTTT. The chain joins TRBV6-5 to TRBJ1-1; D is unclear. The V end was cut by 2 bases, the J end by 1 base, with 5 bases between. Germline V gene sequence: CDR1 MNHEY, CDR2 SVGAGI. The CDR3 contains 13 residues.